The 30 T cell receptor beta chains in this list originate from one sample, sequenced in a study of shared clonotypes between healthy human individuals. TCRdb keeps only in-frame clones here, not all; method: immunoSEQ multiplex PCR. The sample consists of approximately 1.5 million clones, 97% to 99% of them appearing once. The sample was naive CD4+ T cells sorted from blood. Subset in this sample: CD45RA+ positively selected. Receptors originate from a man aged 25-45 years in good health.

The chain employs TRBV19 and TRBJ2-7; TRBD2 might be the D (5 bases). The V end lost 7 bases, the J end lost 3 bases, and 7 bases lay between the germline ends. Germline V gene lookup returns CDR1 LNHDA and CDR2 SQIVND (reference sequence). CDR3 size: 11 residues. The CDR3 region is CASTGGYEQYF. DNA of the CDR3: TGTGCCAGTACTGGAGGCTACGAGCAGTACTTC.

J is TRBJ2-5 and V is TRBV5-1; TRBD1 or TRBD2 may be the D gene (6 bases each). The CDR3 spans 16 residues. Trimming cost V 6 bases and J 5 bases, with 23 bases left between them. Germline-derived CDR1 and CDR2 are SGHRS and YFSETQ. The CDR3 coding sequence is TGCGCCAGCACCCTTGGGGGGCCCCAGGGGCGGGAGACCCAGTACTTC. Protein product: CASTLGGPQGRETQYF.

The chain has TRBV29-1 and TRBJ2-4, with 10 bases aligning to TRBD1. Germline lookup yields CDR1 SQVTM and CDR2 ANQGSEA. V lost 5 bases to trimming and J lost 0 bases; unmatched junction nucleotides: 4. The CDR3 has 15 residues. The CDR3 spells CSVPRQGAAKNIQYF. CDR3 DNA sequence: TGCAGCGTTCCCCGACAGGGGGCAGCCAAAAACATTCAGTACTTC. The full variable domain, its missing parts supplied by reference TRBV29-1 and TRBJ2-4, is SAVISQKPSRDICQRGTSLTIQCQVDSQVTMMFWYRQQPGQSLTLIATANQGSEATYESGFVIDKFPISRPNLTFSTLTVSNMSPEDSSIYLCSVPRQGAAKNIQYFGAGTRLSVL.

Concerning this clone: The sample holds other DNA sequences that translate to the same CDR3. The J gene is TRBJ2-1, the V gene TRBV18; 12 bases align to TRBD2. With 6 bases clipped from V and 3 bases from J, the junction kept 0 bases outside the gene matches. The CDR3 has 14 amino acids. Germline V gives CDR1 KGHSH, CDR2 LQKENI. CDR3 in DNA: TGTGCCAGCTCGACTAGCGGGAGCTACAATGAGCAGTTCTTC. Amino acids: CASSTSGSYNEQFF.

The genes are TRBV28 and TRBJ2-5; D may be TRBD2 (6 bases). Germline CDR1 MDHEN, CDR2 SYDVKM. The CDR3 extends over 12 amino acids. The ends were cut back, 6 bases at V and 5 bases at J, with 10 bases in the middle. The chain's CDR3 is CASSTGLETQYF. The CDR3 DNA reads TGTGCCAGCAGCACGGGACTCGAGACCCAGTACTTC.

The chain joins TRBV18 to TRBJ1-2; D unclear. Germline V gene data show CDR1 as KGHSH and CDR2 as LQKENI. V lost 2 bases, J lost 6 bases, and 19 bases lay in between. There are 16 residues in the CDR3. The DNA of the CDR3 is TGTGCCAGCTCACCAATCGAACAGCGAAAGGTGGATGGCTACACCTTC. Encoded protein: CASSPIEQRKVDGYTF.

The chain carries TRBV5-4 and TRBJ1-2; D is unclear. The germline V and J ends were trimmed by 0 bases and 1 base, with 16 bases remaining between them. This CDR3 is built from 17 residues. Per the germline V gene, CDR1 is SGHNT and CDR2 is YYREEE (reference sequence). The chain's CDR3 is CASSLEAFRYSNYGYTF. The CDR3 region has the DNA TGTGCCAGCAGCTTGGAGGCTTTTCGATACAGTAACTATGGCTACACCTTC. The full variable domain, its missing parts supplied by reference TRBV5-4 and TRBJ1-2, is ETGVTQSPTHLIKTRGQQVTLRCSSQSGHNTVSWYQQALGQGPQFIFQYYREEENGRGNFPPRFSGLQFPNYSSELNVNALELDDSALYLCASSLEAFRYSNYGYTFGSGTRLTVV.

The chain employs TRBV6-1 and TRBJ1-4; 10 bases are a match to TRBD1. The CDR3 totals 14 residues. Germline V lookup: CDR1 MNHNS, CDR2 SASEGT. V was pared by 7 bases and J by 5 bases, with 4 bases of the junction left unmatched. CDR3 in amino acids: CASKPGQGNEKLFF. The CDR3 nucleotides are TGTGCCAGCAAACCGGGACAGGGGAATGAAAAACTGTTTTTT.

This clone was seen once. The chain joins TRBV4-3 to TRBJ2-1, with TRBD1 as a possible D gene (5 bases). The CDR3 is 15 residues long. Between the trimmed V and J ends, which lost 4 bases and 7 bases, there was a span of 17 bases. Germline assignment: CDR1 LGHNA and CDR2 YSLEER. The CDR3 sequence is CASSLRQSLRNEQFF. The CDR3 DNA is TGCGCCAGCAGCCTGAGACAGTCTCTTCGGAATGAGCAGTTCTTC.

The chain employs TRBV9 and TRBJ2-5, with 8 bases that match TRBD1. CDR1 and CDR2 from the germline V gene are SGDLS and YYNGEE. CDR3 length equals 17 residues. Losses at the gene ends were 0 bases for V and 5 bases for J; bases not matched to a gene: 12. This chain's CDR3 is CASSVVVGAGGLETQYF. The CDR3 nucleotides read TGTGCCAGCAGCGTAGTCGTGGGGGCAGGGGGCCTCGAGACCCAGTACTTC.

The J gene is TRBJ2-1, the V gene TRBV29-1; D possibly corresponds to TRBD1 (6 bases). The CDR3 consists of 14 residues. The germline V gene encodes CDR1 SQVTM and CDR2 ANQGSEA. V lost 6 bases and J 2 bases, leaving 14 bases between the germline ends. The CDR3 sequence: CSVTWTDPYNEQFF. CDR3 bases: TGCAGCGTAACCTGGACAGATCCCTACAATGAGCAGTTCTTC.

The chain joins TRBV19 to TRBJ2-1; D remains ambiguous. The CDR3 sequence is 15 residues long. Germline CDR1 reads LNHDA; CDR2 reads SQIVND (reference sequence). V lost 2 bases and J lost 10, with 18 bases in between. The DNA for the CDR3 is TGTGCCAGTAGTATAATCGTCGGAGCCCTTCGGGAGCAGTTCTTC. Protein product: CASSIIVGALREQFF.

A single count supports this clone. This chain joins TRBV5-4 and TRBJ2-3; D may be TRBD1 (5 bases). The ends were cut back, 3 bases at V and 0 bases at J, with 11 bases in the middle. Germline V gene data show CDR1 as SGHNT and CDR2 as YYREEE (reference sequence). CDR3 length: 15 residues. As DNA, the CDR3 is TGTGCCAGCAGCTCCGACAGCGCTAGCACAGATACGCAGTATTTT. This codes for CASSSDSASTDTQYF.

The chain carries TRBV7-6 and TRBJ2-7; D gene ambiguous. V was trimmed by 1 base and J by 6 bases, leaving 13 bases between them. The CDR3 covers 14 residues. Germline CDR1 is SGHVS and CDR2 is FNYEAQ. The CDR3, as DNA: TGTGCCAGCAGCTTAGTTCACGGTACCTCCGAGCAGTACTTC. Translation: CASSLVHGTSEQYF.

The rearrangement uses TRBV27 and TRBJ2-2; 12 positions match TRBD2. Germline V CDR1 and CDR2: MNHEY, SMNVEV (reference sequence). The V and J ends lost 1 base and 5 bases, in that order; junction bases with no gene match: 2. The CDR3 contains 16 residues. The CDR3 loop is CASSLWTSGATGELFF. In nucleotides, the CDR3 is TGTGCCAGCAGTTTATGGACTAGCGGGGCTACCGGGGAGCTGTTTTTT.

CDR3: CASSFGLGASNEKLFF. CDR3 sequence (DNA): TGTGCCAGCAGCTTCGGTTTAGGAGCCTCTAATGAAAAACTGTTTTTT. The V call is TRBV7-6, the J call TRBJ1-4; D is ambiguous. Deletions cut 3 bases from V and 3 bases from J, with 14 bases between. Germline V gene data show CDR1 as SGHVS and CDR2 as FNYEAQ. The CDR3 has 16 residues. Together with reference TRBV7-6 and TRBJ1-4, the CDR3 gives the full variable domain: GAGVSQSPRYKVTKRGQDVALRCDPISGHVSLYWYRQALGQGPEFLTYFNYEAQQDKSGLPNDRFSAERPEGSISTLTIQRTEQRDSAMYRCASSFGLGASNEKLFFGSGTQLSVL.

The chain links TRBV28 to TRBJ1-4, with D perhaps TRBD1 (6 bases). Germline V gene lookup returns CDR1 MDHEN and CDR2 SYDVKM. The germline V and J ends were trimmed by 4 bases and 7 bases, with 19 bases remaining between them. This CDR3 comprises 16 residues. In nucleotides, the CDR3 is TGTGCCAGCAGTTCCACTGCCCGGAGGGACACTGAAAAACTGTTTTTT. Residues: CASSSTARRDTEKLFF.

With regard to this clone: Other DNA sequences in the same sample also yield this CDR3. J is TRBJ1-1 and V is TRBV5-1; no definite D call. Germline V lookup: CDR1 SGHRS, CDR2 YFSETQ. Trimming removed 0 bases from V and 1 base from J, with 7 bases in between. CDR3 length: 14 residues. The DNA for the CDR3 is TGCGCCAGCAGCTTGGGACCACCGAACACTGAAGCTTTCTTT. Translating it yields CASSLGPPNTEAFF.

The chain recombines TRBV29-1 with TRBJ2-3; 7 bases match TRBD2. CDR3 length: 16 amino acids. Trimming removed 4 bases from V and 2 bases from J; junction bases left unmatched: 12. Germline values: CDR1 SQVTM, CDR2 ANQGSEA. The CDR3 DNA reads TGCAGCGTTGGTTCGTCGGGGGGAAGGTTCACAGATACGCAGTATTTT. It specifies CSVGSSGGRFTDTQYF.

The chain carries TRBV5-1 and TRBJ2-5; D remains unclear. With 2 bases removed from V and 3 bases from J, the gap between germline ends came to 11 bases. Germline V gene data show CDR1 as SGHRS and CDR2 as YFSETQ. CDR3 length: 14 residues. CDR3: CASSFTTGKETQYF. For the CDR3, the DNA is TGCGCCAGCAGCTTCACCACGGGTAAAGAGACCCAGTACTTC. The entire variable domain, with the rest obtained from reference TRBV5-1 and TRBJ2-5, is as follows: KAGVTQTPRYLIKTRGQQVTLSCSPISGHRSVSWYQQTPGQGLQFLFEYFSETQRNKGNFPGRFSGRQFSNSRSEMNVSTLELGDSALYLCASSFTTGKETQYFGPGTRLLVL.

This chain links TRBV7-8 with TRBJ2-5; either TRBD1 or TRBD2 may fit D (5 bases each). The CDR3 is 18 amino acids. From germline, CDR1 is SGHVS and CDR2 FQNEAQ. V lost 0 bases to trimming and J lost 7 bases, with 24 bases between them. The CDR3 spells CASSLARSVLTPRGTQYF. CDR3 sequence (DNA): TGTGCCAGCAGCTTAGCGCGGTCGGTCCTGACACCGAGGGGGACCCAGTACTTC.

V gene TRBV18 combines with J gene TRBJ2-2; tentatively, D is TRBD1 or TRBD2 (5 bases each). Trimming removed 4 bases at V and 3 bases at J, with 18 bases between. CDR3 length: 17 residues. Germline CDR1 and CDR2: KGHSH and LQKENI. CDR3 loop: CASSRYVLGTDTGELFF. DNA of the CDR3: TGTGCCAGCTCACGCTACGTGTTGGGGACGGACACCGGGGAGCTGTTTTTT.

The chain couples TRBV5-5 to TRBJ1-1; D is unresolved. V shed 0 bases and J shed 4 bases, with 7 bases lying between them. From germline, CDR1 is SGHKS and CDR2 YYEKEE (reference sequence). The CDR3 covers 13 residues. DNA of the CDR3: TGTGCCAGCAGCTTGGGGGTTGGCACTGAAGCTTTCTTT. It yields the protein CASSLGVGTEAFF.

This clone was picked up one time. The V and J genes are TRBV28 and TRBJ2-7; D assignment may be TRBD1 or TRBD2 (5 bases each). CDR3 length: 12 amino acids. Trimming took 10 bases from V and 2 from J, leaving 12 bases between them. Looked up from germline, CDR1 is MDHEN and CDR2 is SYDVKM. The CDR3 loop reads CATRDPTYEQYF. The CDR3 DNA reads TGTGCCACCAGGGACCCGACCTACGAGCAGTACTTC.

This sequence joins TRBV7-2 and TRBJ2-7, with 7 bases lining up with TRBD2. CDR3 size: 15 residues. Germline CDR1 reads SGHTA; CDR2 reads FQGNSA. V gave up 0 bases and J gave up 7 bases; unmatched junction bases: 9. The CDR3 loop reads CASSLAVRELGEQYF. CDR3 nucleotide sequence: TGTGCCAGCAGCTTAGCGGTGCGGGAGCTGGGTGAGCAGTACTTC.

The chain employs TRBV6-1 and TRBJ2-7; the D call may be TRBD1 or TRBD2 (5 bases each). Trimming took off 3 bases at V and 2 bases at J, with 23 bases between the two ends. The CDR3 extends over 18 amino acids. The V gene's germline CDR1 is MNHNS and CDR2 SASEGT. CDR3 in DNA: TGTGCCAGCAGTGACTTTGGTGGGGTGCTCCGAGGGGCCTACGAGCAGTACTTC. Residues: CASSDFGGVLRGAYEQYF.

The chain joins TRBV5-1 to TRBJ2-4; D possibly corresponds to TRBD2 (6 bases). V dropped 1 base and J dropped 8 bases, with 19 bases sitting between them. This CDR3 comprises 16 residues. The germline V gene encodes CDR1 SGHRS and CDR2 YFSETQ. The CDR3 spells CASSLSLAGSRDIQYF. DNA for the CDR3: TGCGCCAGCAGCTTGTCCCTAGCCGGGAGCAGGGACATTCAGTACTTC.

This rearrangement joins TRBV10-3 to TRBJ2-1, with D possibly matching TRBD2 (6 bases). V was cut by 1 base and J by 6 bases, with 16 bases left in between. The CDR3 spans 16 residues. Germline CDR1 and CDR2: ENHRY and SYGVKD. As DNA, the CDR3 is TGTGCCATCAGTGAGTATGGACTACGAATTGGCAATGAGCAGTTCTTC. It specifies CAISEYGLRIGNEQFF.

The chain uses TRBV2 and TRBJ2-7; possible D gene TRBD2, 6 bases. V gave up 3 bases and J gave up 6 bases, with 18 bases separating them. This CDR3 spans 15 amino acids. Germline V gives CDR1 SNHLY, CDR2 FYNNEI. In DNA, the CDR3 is TGTGCCAGCAGTGAGCGGACTATAAACGAACTCGAGCAGTACTTC. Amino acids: CASSERTINELEQYF.

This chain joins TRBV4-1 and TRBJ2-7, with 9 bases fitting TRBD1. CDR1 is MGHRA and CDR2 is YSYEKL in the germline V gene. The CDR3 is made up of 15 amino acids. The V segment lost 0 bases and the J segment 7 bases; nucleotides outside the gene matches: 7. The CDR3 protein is CASSQDGDRVREQYF. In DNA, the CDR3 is TGCGCCAGCAGCCAAGATGGGGACAGGGTGAGAGAGCAGTACTTC.